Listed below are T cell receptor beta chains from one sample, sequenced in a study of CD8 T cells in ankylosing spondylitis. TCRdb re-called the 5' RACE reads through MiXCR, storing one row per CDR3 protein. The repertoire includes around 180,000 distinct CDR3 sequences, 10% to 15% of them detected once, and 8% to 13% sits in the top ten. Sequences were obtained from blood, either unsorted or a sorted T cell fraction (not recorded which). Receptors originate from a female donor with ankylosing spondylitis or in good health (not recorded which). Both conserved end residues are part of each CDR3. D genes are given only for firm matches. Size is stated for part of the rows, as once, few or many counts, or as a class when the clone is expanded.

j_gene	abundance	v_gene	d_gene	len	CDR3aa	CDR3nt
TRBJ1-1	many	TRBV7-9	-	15	CASSPSGTGGTEAFF	TGTGCCAGCAGCCCCTCGGGAACAGGTGGCACTGAAGCTTTCTTT
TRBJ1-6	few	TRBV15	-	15	CATSRSRGGNSPLHF	TGTGCCACCAGCAGATCCCGGGGGGGGAATTCACCCCTCCACTTT
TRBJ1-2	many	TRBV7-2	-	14	CASSPHRVNYGYTF	TGTGCCAGCAGCCCGCATCGGGTTAACTATGGCTACACCTTC
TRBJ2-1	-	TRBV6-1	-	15	CASSQGPVSYNEQFF	TGTGCCAGCAGTCAGGGACCGGTCTCCTACAATGAGCAGTTCTTC
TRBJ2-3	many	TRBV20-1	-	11	CSARITETQYF	TGCAGTGCTAGAATTACAGAAACGCAGTATTTT
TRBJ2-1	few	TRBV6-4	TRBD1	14	CASSGDRRGNEQFF	TGTGCCAGCAGTGGGGACAGGAGGGGCAATGAGCAGTTCTTC
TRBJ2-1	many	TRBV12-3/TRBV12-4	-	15	CASKRARADNNEQFF	TGTGCCAGCAAACGGGCTCGCGCTGACAACAATGAGCAGTTCTTC
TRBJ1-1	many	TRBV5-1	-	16	CASSLGYASLNTEAFF	TGCGCCAGCAGCTTGGGGTATGCTTCGTTGAACACTGAAGCTTTCTTT
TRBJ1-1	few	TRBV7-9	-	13	CASSRQARDPAFF	TGTGCCAGCAGCCGACAAGCCCGGGACCCAGCTTTCTTT
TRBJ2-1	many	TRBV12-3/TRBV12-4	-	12	CASSLAREAPFF	TGTGCCAGCAGTTTAGCGCGGGAAGCCCCGTTCTTC
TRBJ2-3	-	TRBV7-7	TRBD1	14	CASSSGTAVDTQYF	TGTGCTAGCAGCTCCGGGACAGCCGTGGATACGCAGTATTTT
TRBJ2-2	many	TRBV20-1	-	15	CSARDQQRLTGELFF	TGCAGTGCTAGAGATCAGCAGCGTCTCACCGGGGAGCTGTTTTTT
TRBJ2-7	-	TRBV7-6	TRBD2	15	CASSFLAGEDYEQYF	TGTGCCAGCAGCTTCTTAGCGGGAGAAGATTACGAGCAGTACTTC
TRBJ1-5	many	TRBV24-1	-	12	CATSDFGQPQHF	TGTGCCACCAGTGATTTCGGTCAGCCCCAGCATTTT
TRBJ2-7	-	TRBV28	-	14	CASSLGAASGQKYF	TGTGCCAGCAGTTTAGGCGCCGCCAGTGGCCAAAAGTACTTC
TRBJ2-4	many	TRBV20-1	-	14	CSARIQAPKNIQYF	TGCAGTGCTAGAATCCAGGCTCCCAAAAACATTCAGTACTTC
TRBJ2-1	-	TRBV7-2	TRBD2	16	CVSSLGGGRAGNEQFF	TGTGTCAGCAGCTTAGGCGGCGGGAGGGCCGGAAATGAGCAGTTCTTC
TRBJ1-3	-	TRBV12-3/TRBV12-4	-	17	CASSPPPGTISGNTIYF	TGTGCCAGCAGCCCTCCGCCCGGGACCATCTCTGGAAACACCATATATTTT
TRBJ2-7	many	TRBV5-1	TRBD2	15	CASSLSDSGMDEQYF	TGCGCCAGCAGCTTGTCCGATAGCGGGATGGACGAGCAGTACTTC
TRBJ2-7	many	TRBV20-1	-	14	CSARPGQLSYEQYF	TGCAGTGCTAGACCTGGACAGCTCTCCTACGAGCAGTACTTC
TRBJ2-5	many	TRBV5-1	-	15	CASSRMTGPRGDQYF	TGCGCCAGCAGCCGAATGACCGGGCCCCGAGGAGACCAGTACTTC
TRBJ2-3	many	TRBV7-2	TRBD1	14	CASSYGQGADTQYF	TGTGCCAGCAGCTACGGACAGGGGGCAGATACGCAGTATTTT
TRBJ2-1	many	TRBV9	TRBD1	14	CASTSGGQGNEQFF	TGTGCCAGCACCTCCGGCGGACAGGGAAATGAGCAGTTCTTC
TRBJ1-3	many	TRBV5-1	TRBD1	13	CASSLTGENTIYF	TGCGCCAGCAGCTTGACAGGGGAAAACACCATATATTTT
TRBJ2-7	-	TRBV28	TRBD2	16	CAGSLPYRTSGYEQYF	TGTGCCGGCAGTTTACCCTACCGGACTAGCGGCTACGAGCAGTACTTC
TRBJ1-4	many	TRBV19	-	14	CASSWPTGGEKLFF	TGTGCCAGTAGTTGGCCTACCGGGGGTGAAAAACTGTTTTTT
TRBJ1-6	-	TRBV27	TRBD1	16	CASSYLTGGAGSPLHF	TGTGCCAGCAGTTACCTGACAGGGGGCGCAGGGTCACCCCTCCACTTT
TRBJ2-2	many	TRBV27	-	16	CASSLYGFGDTGELFF	TGTGCCAGCAGTTTATACGGGTTTGGGGACACCGGGGAGCTGTTTTTT
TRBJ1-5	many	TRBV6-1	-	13	CASSVVRGQPQHF	TGTGCCAGCAGTGTAGTCCGGGGGCAGCCCCAGCATTTT
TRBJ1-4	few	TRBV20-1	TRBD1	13	CSAPGDSWEKLFF	TGCAGTGCCCCCGGGGACAGTTGGGAAAAACTGTTTTTT
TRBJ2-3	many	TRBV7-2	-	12	CASSTLGDTQYF	TGTGCCAGCAGCACACTCGGTGATACGCAGTATTTT
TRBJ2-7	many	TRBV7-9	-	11	CASSLVSEQYF	TGTGCCAGCAGCTTAGTATCCGAGCAGTACTTC
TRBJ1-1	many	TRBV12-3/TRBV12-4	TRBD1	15	CASSPRQGTNTEAFF	TGTGCCAGCAGTCCGCGACAGGGGACGAACACTGAAGCTTTCTTT
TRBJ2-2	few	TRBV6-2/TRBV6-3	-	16	CASSYGRNLNTGELFF	TGTGCCAGCAGTTACGGGCGGAATTTGAACACCGGGGAGCTGTTTTTT
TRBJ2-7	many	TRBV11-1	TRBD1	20	CASSSDEPVGRTGDPYEQYF	TGTGCCAGCAGCTCAGACGAACCCGTAGGAAGGACAGGCGATCCCTACGAGCAGTACTTC
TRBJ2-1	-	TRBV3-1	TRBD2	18	CASCRPGTSGRQHNEQFF	TGTGCCAGCTGCCGTCCCGGGACTAGCGGGAGACAACACAATGAGCAGTTCTTC
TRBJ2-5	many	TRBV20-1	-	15	CSARSSSPYQETQYF	TGCAGTGCTCGATCTAGCAGCCCGTACCAAGAGACCCAGTACTTC
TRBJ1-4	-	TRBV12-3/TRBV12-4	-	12	CASSHRRAKLFF	TGTGCCAGCAGTCACCGGCGGGCGAAACTGTTTTTT
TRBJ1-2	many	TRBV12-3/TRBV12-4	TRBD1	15	CASSLEGQGAYGYTF	TGTGCCAGCAGTTTAGAAGGACAGGGGGCGTATGGCTACACCTTC
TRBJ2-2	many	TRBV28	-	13	CASSGLYTGELFF	TGTGCCAGCAGTGGCCTATACACCGGGGAGCTGTTTTTT
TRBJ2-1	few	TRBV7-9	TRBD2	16	CASSLAAGLSYNEQFF	TGTGCCAGCAGCTTAGCAGCGGGGCTCTCCTACAATGAGCAGTTCTTC